One and the same sample provided the 9 T cell receptor beta chains below, sequenced in a study of lymphopenia after photon versus proton radiotherapy. The method was immunoSEQ multiplex PCR; TCRdb's version includes in-frame clones alone and lacks a portion of them. The data contain about 58,000 clones, 70% to 85% of them singletons. Sequencing was performed on peripheral blood, taken from a patient treated with proton-based radiotherapy. These receptors were taken from a man aged 55 to 69 with pancreatic cancer.

This clone is a singleton in its sample. This chain connects TRBV11-3 to TRBJ2-5, with 8 nucleotides matching TRBD1. Germline V lookup: CDR1 SGHNT, CDR2 YENEEA. The trim removed 3 bases at V and 9 bases at J, leaving 12 bases unmatched. The length of the CDR3 is 15 residues. The CDR3 is CASSFQTTGEAAQYF. Written as DNA, the CDR3 is TGTGCCAGCAGCTTCCAAACGACAGGGGAGGCGGCCCAGTACTTC.

The table lists this clone with a count of one. The chain is built from TRBV30 and TRBJ1-2; no definite D call. The CDR3 has 13 residues. CDR1 is GTSNPN, CDR2 SVGIG, per germline (reference sequence). Trimming shortened V by 3 bases and J by 5 bases, and 13 bases separated the two germline ends. The CDR3 here is CAWSRNWGYGYTF. CDR3 DNA sequence: TGTGCCTGGAGCCGTAACTGGGGTTATGGCTACACCTTC. The entire variable domain, with the rest obtained from reference TRBV30 and TRBJ1-2, is as follows: SQTIHQWPATLVQPVGSPLSLECTVEGTSNPNLYWYRQAAGRGLQLLFYSVGIGQISSEVPQNLSASRPQDRQFILSSKKLLLSDSGFYLCAWSRNWGYGYTFGSGTRLTVV.

A few counts support this clone. The rearrangement links TRBV30 to TRBJ1-1; D is unclear. Trimming cost V 3 bases and J 0 bases, with 8 bases left between them. The CDR3 is 13 amino acids. The germline gives CDR1 GTSNPN, CDR2 SVGIG (reference sequence). As DNA, the CDR3 is TGTGCCTGGAGAAGAGTGGTGAACACTGAAGCTTTCTTT. It codes for CAWRRVVNTEAFF.

The chain uses TRBV5-6 and TRBJ1-3; D unresolved. The CDR3 has 14 amino acids. V lost 2 bases and J lost 7, with 13 bases in between. Germline-derived CDR1 and CDR2 are SGHDT and YYEEEE. As DNA, the CDR3 is TGTGCCAGCAGCTTTTGGACCTCCGGGAACACCATATATTTT. Protein: CASSFWTSGNTIYF.

The genes are TRBV6-5 and TRBJ2-7, with D possibly matching TRBD1 (5 bases). The CDR3 is made up of 14 amino acids. V lost 6 bases and J 2 bases, leaving 14 bases between the germline ends. Germline-derived CDR1 and CDR2 are MNHEY and SVGAGI. The CDR3 DNA follows: TGTGCCAGCAGCCTTGGACACTCCACCTACGAGCAGTACTTC. It codes for CASSLGHSTYEQYF.

V usage is TRBV7-2 and J usage is TRBJ2-1; a possible D gene is TRBD1 (6 bases). This CDR3 is 15 amino acids long. V shed 0 bases and J shed 3 bases, with 9 bases lying between them. The V gene's germline CDR1 is SGHTA and CDR2 FQGNSA. For the CDR3, the DNA is TGTGCCAGCAGCTTAGCTGACAGGATCTACAATGAGCAGTTCTTC. Residues: CASSLADRIYNEQFF. Together with reference TRBV7-2 and TRBJ2-1, the CDR3 gives the full variable domain: GAGVSQSPSNKVTEKGKDVELRCDPISGHTALYWYRQSLGQGLEFLIYFQGNSAPDKSGLPSDRFSAERTGGSVSTLTIQRTQQEDSAVYLCASSLADRIYNEQFFGPGTRLTVL.

This chain links TRBV2 with TRBJ2-3; TRBD2 aligns across 13 bases. Germline V gene data show CDR1 as SNHLY and CDR2 as FYNNEI. The CDR3 contains 16 residues. The V and J ends lost 5 bases and 4 bases, in that order; junction bases with no gene match: 6. CDR3 protein: CASSQGTSGIADTQYF. DNA for the CDR3: TGTGCCAGCAGTCAGGGGACTAGCGGGATCGCAGATACGCAGTATTTT. The complete variable domain, with remaining parts taken from reference TRBV2 and TRBJ2-3, reads EPEVTQTPSHQVTQMGQEVILRCVPISNHLYFYWYRQILGQKVEFLVSFYNNEISEKSEIFDDQFSVERPDGSNFTLKIRSTKLEDSAMYFCASSQGTSGIADTQYFGPGTRLTVL.

The chain recombines TRBV10-3 with TRBJ1-5, with unresolved D. Trimming removed 2 bases from V and 7 bases from J, with 9 bases in between. Germline-derived CDR1 and CDR2 are ENHRY and SYGVKD. The CDR3 has 13 residues. CDR3 sequence: CAISEDRVQPQHF. In DNA, the CDR3 is TGTGCCATCAGTGAGGATAGGGTCCAGCCCCAGCATTTT.

The V gene is TRBV6-5, the J gene TRBJ1-2; TRBD1 might be the D (5 bases). Trimming left V 0 bases short and J 6 bases short, with 11 bases between. CDR1 MNHEY and CDR2 SVGAGI come from the germline V gene. This CDR3 has 14 residues. In DNA, the CDR3 is TGTGCCAGCAGTTACTCGATGGGGGTCAATGGCTACACCTTC. Translated, it gives CASSYSMGVNGYTF.